This TCR beta chain was observed in a study of blood T cell repertoires in COVID-19 (dated by TCRdb to 2019 to 2021). Turning to the overall study: Samples from collaborators originated in the United States, Italy and Spain and spanned both the acute and convalescent phases of COVID-19. The prospective study material was composed of cDNA or gDNA derived from T cells, B-cell-depleted T cells, or PBMCs. The dataset comprised deeply sampled blood TCRbeta repertoires from subjects exposed to, actively infected with, or recovered from COVID-19. The repertoires were released in a freely available public database intended as a resource for research on the immune response to SARS-CoV-2. The samples were drawn from two sources: the first 160 participants of the ongoing ImmuneRACE study, and 1,200 or so subjects contributed by 6 global collaborators. A de-identified subject ID, COVID-19 status, age in years and sex were almost always included in the sample metadata. Where HLA class I and class II types were available, the types were taken from metadata supplied by the sample provider, not from assay-based typing.

Whole blood was collected in K2EDTA tubes by collaborating institutions according to the institutions' own protocols. Collaborator samples were shipped for TCRbeta analysis as frozen whole blood, isolated PBMCs, or DNA extracted from either sample type. Study-wide conclusions, independent of this receptor: Clinical and demographic metadata were provided uncurated, with the amount varying by source and participant.

For this clone: No cognate antigen has been identified for it. Relative to the germline gene, one junction end is altered; a read error may explain this.

TCRbeta CDR3 regions were amplified from genomic DNA using the immunoSEQ Assay, a bias-controlled multiplex PCR. The authors processed their data as follows. The number of nucleated cells in each sample was estimated from the amplification of reference gene primers within the assay. To quantify the absolute abundance of each unique TCRbeta CDR3 rearrangement, sequence reads were collapsed and filtered. For each sample, productive Simpson clonality was calculated as the square root of Simpson's diversity index across productive rearrangements. Held by TCRdb, this immuneACCESS table contains in-frame sequences only and omits some clones. Under half of the omission traces to an unresolved V gene where checked; the cause of the rest is unknown. The D gene and trimming were derived from the DNA, and the V and J assignments and clone size from that table. This sample is represented by 98,000 or so clones; 75% to 95% of them were singletons. Approximately 5.5% of the sample comes from the top ten.

From cysteine to phenylalanine, the CDR3 is 17 amino acids long. Only the CDR3 DNA is retained, 51 bases long and in frame from the first base. CDR1 and CDR2, per the germline V gene (reference sequence), are SSHAT and FNYEAQ. Specimen: peripheral blood. The chain was built from TRBV7-7 and TRBJ2-7; no D gene is confidently identified. The receptor comes from a human donor in a cohort sampled during active COVID-19. The DNA sequence is given as TGTGCTAGCAGCTTGGAGAAATCCGTGCCCTCCTCCTACGAGCAGTACTTC. It translates to CASSLEKSVPSSYEQYF.